Presented here are 7 T cell receptor beta chains from one specimen sequenced in a study of T-cell memory formation after mild COVID-19. TCRdb re-derived calls from the 5' RACE reads in MiXCR, one entry per CDR3 protein. Among approximately 500,000 distinct CDR3 sequences, around a quarter were seen once, and the ten largest hold approximately 12%. The specimen was PBMCs or a T cell subset sorted from them (not recorded which). The source of these receptors is an adult woman who had mild COVID-19 (a few samples of this study predate the infection). Cell type and time point are not known.

V and J are TRBV10-3 and TRBJ2-1; 7 nucleotides align to TRBD2. CDR3 length: 16 residues. Per germline, CDR1 ENHRY and CDR2 SYGVKD. V trimming: 2 bases; J trimming: 1 base; junction bases outside the gene matches: 5. The CDR3 nucleotides are TGTGCCATCAGTGAGATGACTAGCCGGTCCTACAATGAGCAGTTCTTC. Residues: CAISEMTSRSYNEQFF.

A few counts support this clonotype. The gene calls are TRBV19 and TRBJ2-2, with TRBD1 matching over 9 bases. Germline V gives CDR1 LNHDA, CDR2 SQIVND (reference sequence). The CDR3 sequence is 19 residues long. V shed 0 bases, J shed 3 bases, and the junction held 11 bases outside the gene matches. DNA of the CDR3: TGTGCCAGTAGTATAGATCCGGGACAGGGTATCTTGTACACCGGGGAGCTGTTTTTT. This gives the protein CASSIDPGQGILYTGELFF.

In this sample, this clonotype turned up a few times. The chain joins TRBV29-1 to TRBJ1-5; 9 nucleotides match TRBD1. The CDR3 runs to 15 residues. In germline, CDR1 is SQVTM, CDR2 ANQGSEA. V gave up 6 bases and J gave up 0 bases; unmatched junction bases: 6. The CDR3 is CSVGRTGDSNQPQHF. CDR3 nucleotide sequence: TGCAGCGTGGGGAGGACAGGGGATAGCAATCAGCCCCAGCATTTT.

CDR3 nucleotide sequence: TGTGCCAGCAGTTACACGGGGACAGGGTCAGAGACCCAGTACTTC. Amino acids: CASSYTGTGSETQYF. The chain combines TRBV6-2 or TRBV6-3 with TRBJ2-5, with 9 bases lining up with TRBD1. The CDR3 sequence is 15 residues long. Germline loops: CDR1 MNHEY, CDR2 SVGEGT. After removal of 2 bases from V and 4 bases from J, the junction contained 5 bases not matched to a gene.

This sequence joins TRBV6-2 or TRBV6-3 and TRBJ2-5; 7 positions match TRBD1. The CDR3 totals 14 residues. Trimming at V came to 11 bases and at J to 5 bases, leaving 14 bases not matched to a gene. CDR1 MNHEY and CDR2 SVGEGT come from the germline V gene. The CDR3 sequence: CAGSIAQGMETQYF. The DNA for the CDR3 is TGTGCCGGATCCATCGCACAGGGGATGGAGACCCAGTACTTC.

In this sample, this clonotype turned up a few times. The chain couples TRBV7-7 to TRBJ2-3, with 7 bases identical to TRBD1. Germline V lookup: CDR1 SSHAT, CDR2 FNYEAQ (reference sequence). J lost 0 bases, V lost 3 bases, and 3 bases had no gene match. The CDR3 has 15 residues. The CDR3 spells CASSFRGRSTDTQYF. The CDR3 DNA reads as TGTGCCAGCAGCTTCAGGGGGAGAAGCACAGATACGCAGTATTTT.

The chain has TRBV9 and TRBJ2-3; 11 nucleotides match TRBD2. The V gene end was trimmed by 0 bases and the J gene end by 2 bases; junction bases not matched to a gene: 5. Germline CDR1 and CDR2: SGDLS and YYNGEE. The CDR3 is 17 amino acids. CDR3 loop: CASSVGGLADYTDTQYF. DNA for the CDR3: TGTGCCAGCAGCGTAGGGGGACTAGCGGACTACACAGATACGCAGTATTTT.